These 29 T cell receptor beta chains share one sample of origin, sequenced in a study of blood T cell repertoires in COVID-19. TCRdb's copy holds only in-frame clones and misses some; the assay was immunoSEQ multiplex PCR. The sample records fewer than 250,000 clones, less than 85% being singletons. The sequenced material came from PBMCs or T cells enriched from blood (not recorded which). All receptors come from a woman aged 25 to 45 who had recovered from COVID-19.

The V call is TRBV7-3, the J call TRBJ2-1, with 9 bases that match TRBD2. The ends lost 1 base at V and 4 bases at J; junction bases unmatched: 11. Per the germline V gene, CDR1 is SGHTA and CDR2 is FQGTGA. CDR3 size: 18 residues. The CDR3 here is CASSLSPRVSGSYNEQFF. The CDR3 bases are TGTGCCAGCAGCTTAAGCCCAAGGGTTAGCGGGAGTTACAATGAGCAGTTCTTC.

V gene TRBV9 combines with J gene TRBJ1-2; 8 nucleotides agree with TRBD1. V lost 1 base, J lost 3 bases, and 8 bases stayed unmatched. CDR3 length: 16 residues. Germline V gene data show CDR1 as SGDLS and CDR2 as YYNGEE. The CDR3 nucleotides read TGTGCCAGCAGCGTAAGCGGGACAGGAACTGACTATGGCTACACCTTC. Its protein is CASSVSGTGTDYGYTF. The full variable domain, rest sourced from reference TRBV9 and TRBJ1-2, is DSGVTQTPKHLITATGQRVTLRCSPRSGDLSVYWYQQSLDQGLQFLIQYYNGEERAKGNILERFSAQQFPDLHSELNLSSLELGDSALYFCASSVSGTGTDYGYTFGSGTRLTVV.

The chain employs TRBV28 and TRBJ2-7; TRBD1 agrees at 8 bases. The CDR3 covers 13 residues. Per the germline V gene, CDR1 is MDHEN and CDR2 is SYDVKM. The J segment lost 3 bases and the V segment lost 4 bases, leaving 2 bases of the junction unmatched. CDR3 amino acids: CASSSTGGYEQYV. The CDR3 coding sequence is TGTGCCAGCAGTTCCACAGGGGGCTACGAGCAGTACGTC.

V gene TRBV28 combines with J gene TRBJ2-3; D possibly corresponds to TRBD1 (5 bases). Germline V gives CDR1 MDHEN, CDR2 SYDVKM. The V gene lost 2 bases and the J gene lost 2 bases, with 11 bases spanning the gap. The CDR3 length is 15 residues. CDR3 sequence: CASSLGAGHTDTQYF. For the CDR3, the DNA is TGTGCCAGCAGTTTAGGGGCAGGGCACACAGATACGCAGTATTTT.

The V call is TRBV4-2, the J call TRBJ1-2; unclear D gene. Germline V lookup: CDR1 LGHNA, CDR2 YNFKEQ. Trimming left V 0 bases short and J 2 bases short, with 7 bases between. This CDR3 region has 14 residues. Here the CDR3 DNA reads TGTGCCAGCAGCCAAGAGAAAGCGAACTATGGCTACACCTTC. Translated: CASSQEKANYGYTF.

The chain links TRBV28 to TRBJ1-5; D gene unclear. The V end was cut by 7 bases, the J end by 0 bases, with 13 bases between. Germline CDR1 reads MDHEN; CDR2 reads SYDVKM. The CDR3 totals 15 residues. The CDR3 DNA reads TGTGCCAGCACCCTCGGCAGGTATAGCAATCAGCCCCAGCATTTT. Translation: CASTLGRYSNQPQHF.

The V call is TRBV1, the J call TRBJ1-4; the table's D call, TRBD1, was not checked against the DNA. TRBV1 is a listed pseudogene. The CDR3 spans 13 residues. In DNA form, the CDR3 reads TGCACCAGCAGCCCTGAGACAAATGAAAAACTGTTTTTT. This translates into CTSSPETNEKLFF.

The chain uses TRBV6-4 and TRBJ2-3; TRBD1 might be the D (6 bases). CDR3 length: 16 residues. Per the germline V gene, CDR1 is MRHNA and CDR2 is SNTAGT. Between the trimmed V and J ends, which lost 4 bases and 3 bases, there was a span of 17 bases. The CDR3 coding sequence is TGTGCCAGCAGTGGGACAGAAGTACAATCGACAGATACGCAGTATTTT. The encoded protein is CASSGTEVQSTDTQYF.

The chain combines TRBV27 with TRBJ1-6; 7 positions agree with TRBD1. This CDR3 is built from 16 residues. After removal of 5 bases from V and 10 bases from J, the junction contained 14 bases not matched to a gene. Per the germline V gene, CDR1 is MNHEY and CDR2 is SMNVEV (reference sequence). CDR3 coding DNA: TGTGCCAGCAGTCATCAAAAGGACAGGTCAGGCTCACCCCTCCACTTT. Translated: CASSHQKDRSGSPLHF.

The chain links TRBV28 to TRBJ2-1; 7 bases align to TRBD1. The V gene's germline CDR1 is MDHEN and CDR2 SYDVKM. V lost 6 bases, J lost 4 bases, and 9 bases stayed unmatched. This CDR3 is 15 amino acids long. CDR3 protein: CASSPQGPAYNEQFF. CDR3 sequence (DNA): TGTGCCAGCAGCCCACAGGGGCCCGCGTACAATGAGCAGTTCTTC.

V gene TRBV12-3 or TRBV12-4 combines with J gene TRBJ1-2; maybe TRBD1 (6 bases). This CDR3 has 13 residues. Between the trimmed V and J ends, which lost 0 bases and 7 bases, there was a span of 9 bases. DNA for the CDR3: TGTGCCAGCAGTTTAGCAGGGGGTTTTGGCTACACCTTC. As protein: CASSLAGGFGYTF.

The rearrangement links TRBV6-5 to TRBJ1-2, with 10 bases fitting TRBD1. The CDR3 contains 15 residues. V was clipped by 4 bases and J by 8 bases; unmatched bases: 10. CDR1 MNHEY and CDR2 SVGAGI come from the germline V gene. CDR3 region: CASSSVDRGLWGYTF. Here the CDR3 DNA reads TGTGCCAGCAGTTCCGTAGACAGGGGGCTTTGGGGCTACACCTTC.

The rearrangement joins TRBV7-2 to TRBJ2-3; no firm D call. Germline lookup yields CDR1 SGHTA and CDR2 FQGNSA. The CDR3 totals 15 residues. V lost 5 bases and J lost 1, with 13 bases in between. This CDR3 is CASSLPPGGTDTQYF. The CDR3 coding sequence is TGTGCCAGCAGCCTACCCCCGGGTGGCACAGATACGCAGTATTTT.

The rearrangement joins TRBV5-8 to TRBJ2-3, with a weak D call TRBD2 (7 bases). CDR3 length: 15 amino acids. Germline V gives CDR1 SGHTS, CDR2 YDEGEE. With 6 bases removed from V and 5 bases from J, the gap between germline ends came to 19 bases. The CDR3 DNA follows: TGTGCCAGCACCCCCGTCGGGGGGCCGGGAGATACGCAGTATTTT. Amino acid sequence: CASTPVGGPGDTQYF.

The count of this clone is one. The chain employs TRBV9 and TRBJ2-7; the D is unclear. Trimming took 4 bases from V and 8 from J, leaving 19 bases between them. CDR3 size: 14 residues. CDR1 and CDR2 from the germline V gene are SGDLS and YYNGEE. CDR3 bases: TGTGCCAGCAGCCTACAGTCTCGACCGTTCCAGCAGTACGTC. This encodes CASSLQSRPFQQYV.

The rearrangement uses TRBV5-1 and TRBJ1-1, with 7 positions matching TRBD1. The germline CDR1 and CDR2 sequences are SGHRS and YFSETQ. The CDR3 spans 15 residues. The J segment lost 1 base and the V segment lost 0 bases, leaving 3 bases of the junction unmatched. The CDR3 reads CASSLVGTANTEAFF. In nucleotides, the CDR3 is TGCGCCAGCAGCTTGGTAGGGACAGCGAACACTGAAGCTTTCTTT.

The V gene is TRBV9, the J gene TRBJ1-6; 8 bases agree with TRBD1. The CDR3 runs to 14 residues. V was pared by 3 bases and J by 7 bases, with 3 bases of the junction left unmatched. Germline V gene sequence: CDR1 SGDLS, CDR2 YYNGEE. CDR3 DNA: TGTGCCAGCAGCGGACAGGGGACAAATTCACCCCTCCACTTT. This codes for CASSGQGTNSPLHF.

The chain links TRBV5-1 to TRBJ2-3; D possibly corresponds to TRBD2 (5 bases). Germline V gene sequence: CDR1 SGHRS, CDR2 YFSETQ. V gave up 0 bases and J gave up 6 bases, with 17 bases separating them. The CDR3 covers 16 residues. The CDR3 DNA follows: TGCGCCAGCAGCTTGGCCGTACTAGGGCCCGCGGATACGCAGTATTTT. As protein: CASSLAVLGPADTQYF.

This chain connects TRBV4-2 to TRBJ2-5, with D possibly TRBD2 on 6 matching bases. CDR1 LGHNA and CDR2 YNFKEQ come from the germline V gene. The CDR3 is 15 amino acids. Deletions cut 3 bases from V and 1 base from J, with 12 bases between. DNA for the CDR3: TGTGCCAGCAGCCAGCCCGGTAGCGGCCAAGAGACCCAGTACTTC. This gives the protein CASSQPGSGQETQYF.

V is TRBV7-9 and J is TRBJ2-5, with D perhaps TRBD2 (5 bases). Trimming took off 3 bases at V and 4 bases at J, with 12 bases between the two ends. CDR1 SEHNR and CDR2 FQNEAQ come from the germline V gene (reference sequence). The CDR3 totals 14 residues. The CDR3, as DNA: TGTGCCAGCAGCTTTTCCGGGGTCCGAGAGACCCAGTACTTC. Translated, it gives CASSFSGVRETQYF. The whole variable domain, remainder taken from reference TRBV7-9 and TRBJ2-5, is DTGVSQNPRHKITKRGQNVTFRCDPISEHNRLYWYRQTLGQGPEFLTYFQNEAQLEKSRLLSDRFSAERPKGSFSTLEIQRTEQGDSAMYLCASSFSGVRETQYFGPGTRLLVL.

This clone was found once. The gene calls are TRBV4-1 and TRBJ1-2; TRBD1 matches at 8 bases. Germline-derived CDR1 and CDR2 are MGHRA and YSYEKL. This CDR3 is 17 amino acids long. With V trimmed by 0 bases and J by 2 bases, 8 bases remained unmatched. DNA of the CDR3: TGCGCCAGCAGCCAAGACCCAGGGGACAGGAGCAACTATGGCTACACCTTC. Translation gives CASSQDPGDRSNYGYTF.

This chain uses TRBV5-4 with TRBJ2-5; 7 bases are shared with TRBD2. Trimming at V came to 3 bases and at J to 5 bases, leaving 10 bases not matched to a gene. CDR1 is SGHNT and CDR2 is YYREEE in the germline V gene (reference sequence). CDR3 length: 15 amino acids. The DNA for the CDR3 is TGTGCCAGCAGCTCCCGGACTAGTACCTTGGAGACCCAGTACTTC. It codes for CASSSRTSTLETQYF.

There are a few counts of this clone. The V call is TRBV27, the J call TRBJ1-2; the D gene is possibly TRBD1 (5 bases). Between the trimmed V and J ends, which lost 6 bases and 6 bases, there was a span of 14 bases. This CDR3 region has 13 residues. CDR1 MNHEY and CDR2 SMNVEV come from the germline V gene (reference sequence). CDR3 amino acids: CASRPQGWDGYTF. In nucleotides, the CDR3 is TGTGCCAGCAGGCCTCAGGGTTGGGATGGCTACACCTTC.

The chain is built from TRBV7-8 and TRBJ2-1, with D perhaps TRBD2 (5 bases). The CDR3 sequence is 15 residues long. Trimming left V 6 bases short and J 4 bases short, with 16 bases between. The V gene's germline CDR1 is SGHVS and CDR2 FQNEAQ. CDR3 sequence: CASRRSRAPYNEQFF. In DNA, the CDR3 is TGTGCCAGCAGGCGGTCGAGGGCCCCATACAATGAGCAGTTCTTC.

The chain couples TRBV7-8 to TRBJ1-5; 7 bases map to TRBD1. Trimming cost V 1 base and J 7 bases; bases outside gene matches: 7. Germline V gives CDR1 SGHVS, CDR2 FQNEAQ. CDR3 length: 15 residues. The CDR3 loop reads CASSLGVGGGQPQHF. DNA of the CDR3: TGTGCCAGCAGCTTAGGTGTAGGGGGCGGGCAGCCCCAGCATTTT.

This clone was observed a few times. This chain connects TRBV3-1 (or the pseudogene TRBV3-2) to TRBJ2-5; 7 bases align to TRBD2. The V gene's germline CDR1 is LGHDT and CDR2 YNNKEL (reference sequence). V dropped 4 bases and J dropped 7; count of bases not matched to a gene: 6. The CDR3 is 13 residues long. The CDR3 here is CASSPARGGTQYF. CDR3 DNA: TGTGCCAGCAGCCCCGCTCGCGGGGGGACCCAGTACTTC.

This clone was recorded a few times. V is TRBV3-1 (or the pseudogene TRBV3-2) and J is TRBJ1-4; 7 bases are a match to TRBD1. Germline V gene sequence: CDR1 LGHDT, CDR2 YNNKEL (reference sequence). The ends lost 0 bases at V and 4 bases at J; junction bases unmatched: 5. This CDR3 has 16 amino acids. CDR3 nucleotides: TGTGCCAGCAGCCAAGATGGTAACAGGGGTAATGAAAAACTGTTTTTT. Its protein product is CASSQDGNRGNEKLFF.

The V gene is TRBV10-3, the J gene TRBJ2-3; D is possibly TRBD1 (6 bases). The CDR3 extends over 16 amino acids. Deletions cut 3 bases from V and 0 bases from J, with 13 bases between. Germline values: CDR1 ENHRY, CDR2 SYGVKD. The CDR3 here is CAISEADSASTDTQYF. The DNA of the CDR3 is TGTGCCATCAGTGAAGCGGACAGCGCTAGCACAGATACGCAGTATTTT.

This sequence joins TRBV2 and TRBJ2-1, with D hard to call. Germline V CDR1 and CDR2: SNHLY, FYNNEI. This CDR3 has 12 residues. V lost 5 bases to trimming and J lost 5 bases, with 7 bases between them. CDR3 bases: TGTGCCAGCAGTCGGGTCGACAATGAGCAGTTCTTC. Protein: CASSRVDNEQFF.